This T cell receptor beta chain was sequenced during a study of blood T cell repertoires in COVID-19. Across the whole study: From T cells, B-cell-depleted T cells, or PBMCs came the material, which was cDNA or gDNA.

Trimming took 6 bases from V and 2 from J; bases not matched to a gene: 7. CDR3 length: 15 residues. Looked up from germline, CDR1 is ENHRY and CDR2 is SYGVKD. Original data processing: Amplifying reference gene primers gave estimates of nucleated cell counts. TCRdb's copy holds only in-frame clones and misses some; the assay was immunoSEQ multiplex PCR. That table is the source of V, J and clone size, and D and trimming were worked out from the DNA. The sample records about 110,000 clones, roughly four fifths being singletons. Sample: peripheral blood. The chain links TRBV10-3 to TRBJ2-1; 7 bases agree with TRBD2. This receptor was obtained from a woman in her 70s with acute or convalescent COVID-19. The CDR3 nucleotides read TGTGCCATCAGGGCGGGAGTGGGGACCTACAATGAGCAGTTCTTC. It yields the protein CAIRAGVGTYNEQFF.